The 8 T cell receptor beta chains below come from one sample, sequenced in a study of beta chain features in type 1 diabetes. Findings of the study overall: Across all four CD4+ subsets, people with type 1 diabetes showed modestly shorter TCRB CDR3s.

These receptors' antigens are unknown. Expressed TCRB transcripts got sequenced, as all isolated RNA was reverse transcribed. Sequencing was performed with immunoSEQ multiplex PCR; in TCRdb, only in-frame clones are kept and a portion is missing. The table lists around 650,000 clones, around an eighth of them singletons. Sequencing was done on a sample of naive CD4+ T cells from blood. The receptors stem from a young man with type 1 diabetes.

The CDR3 is CATSGTGSYNEQFF. The CDR3 bases are TGTGCCACCTCCGGGACAGGCTCCTACAATGAGCAGTTCTTC. The chain has TRBV21-1 and TRBJ2-1; the tabulated D call, TRBD1, remains unverified against the DNA. TRBV21-1 is a known pseudogene. CDR3 size: 14 residues.

This clone appeared a single time. The chain links TRBV2 to TRBJ2-3; 10 bases are a match to TRBD1. V was clipped by 7 bases and J by 2 bases; unmatched bases: 6. Germline V lookup: CDR1 SNHLY, CDR2 FYNNEI. This CDR3 region has 15 residues. CDR3 bases: TGTGCCAGCACTGGGACAGGGGCCTTCACAGATACGCAGTATTTT. This codes for CASTGTGAFTDTQYF.

This clone came up a few times. The rearrangement links TRBV27 to TRBJ2-7; tentative D call: TRBD1 (8 bases). Germline loops: CDR1 MNHEY, CDR2 SMNVEV (reference sequence). The V and J ends lost 3 bases and 4 bases respectively, with 13 bases between them. The CDR3 has 14 amino acids. CDR3 DNA sequence: TGTGCCAGCAGTTTCAACAGGGGGGGGTACGAGCAGTACTTC. Amino acid sequence: CASSFNRGGYEQYF.

The chain recombines TRBV6-5 with TRBJ2-3, with 11 positions matching TRBD1. The CDR3 extends over 14 amino acids. The trim removed 4 bases at V and 5 bases at J, leaving 2 bases unmatched. CDR1 is MNHEY and CDR2 is SVGAGI in the germline V gene. The CDR3 protein is CASSSGTGGDTQYF. CDR3 in DNA: TGTGCCAGCAGTTCCGGGACAGGGGGAGATACGCAGTATTTT.

The chain uses TRBV4-2 and TRBJ2-2; 8 nucleotides agree with TRBD2. The CDR3 has 15 amino acids. Germline V gives CDR1 LGHNA, CDR2 YNFKEQ. Trimming took 4 bases from V and 8 from J; bases not matched to a gene: 9. CDR3 DNA: TGTGCCAGCAGCCTCCTCGCAGCGGGGGTTGGGGAGCTGTTTTTT. Translation gives CASSLLAAGVGELFF.

This clone was counted between two and nine times. The V call is TRBV10-3, the J call TRBJ2-3; D unresolved. Germline lookup yields CDR1 ENHRY and CDR2 SYGVKD. The CDR3 is 13 residues long. V lost 0 bases and J lost 5, with 6 bases in between. The CDR3 here is CAISESIIDTQYF. The CDR3 DNA is TGTGCCATCAGTGAGTCGATTATAGATACGCAGTATTTT.

This clone was found a few times. The chain is built from TRBV7-2 and TRBJ1-2, with TRBD1 as a possible D gene (5 bases). The V end was cut by 5 bases, the J end by 3 bases, with 19 bases between. Germline-derived CDR1 and CDR2 are SGHTA and FQGNSA. This CDR3 is 16 amino acids long. CDR3 loop: CASSPEDSTRHYGYTF. CDR3 nucleotides: TGTGCCAGCAGCCCAGAAGACAGTACAAGGCACTATGGCTACACCTTC.

This clone was seen only a few times. The chain uses TRBV25-1 and TRBJ2-2; 12 bases line up with TRBD1. V dropped 4 bases and J dropped 3; count of bases not matched to a gene: 6. From germline, CDR1 is MGHDK and CDR2 SYGVNS. The CDR3 runs to 17 residues. The CDR3 is CASSGRDRGQYTGELFF. In DNA, the CDR3 is TGTGCCAGCAGTGGACGGGACAGGGGGCAGTACACCGGGGAGCTGTTTTTT.